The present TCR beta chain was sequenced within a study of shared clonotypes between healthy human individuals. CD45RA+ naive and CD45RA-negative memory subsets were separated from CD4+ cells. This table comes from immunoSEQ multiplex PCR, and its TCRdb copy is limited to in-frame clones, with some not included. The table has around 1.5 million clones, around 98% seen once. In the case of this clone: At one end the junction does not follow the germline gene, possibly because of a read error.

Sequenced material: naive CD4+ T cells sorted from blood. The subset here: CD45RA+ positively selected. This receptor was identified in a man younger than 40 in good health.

Written as DNA, the CDR3 is TGTGCCAGCAGTGAAGCTCGGGCAGGGTCTAGCTTC. Translation: CASSEARAGSSF. This chain connects TRBV2 to TRBJ2-7, with a weak D call TRBD1 (5 bases). The germline gives CDR1 SNHLY, CDR2 FYNNEI. The CDR3 length is 12 residues.